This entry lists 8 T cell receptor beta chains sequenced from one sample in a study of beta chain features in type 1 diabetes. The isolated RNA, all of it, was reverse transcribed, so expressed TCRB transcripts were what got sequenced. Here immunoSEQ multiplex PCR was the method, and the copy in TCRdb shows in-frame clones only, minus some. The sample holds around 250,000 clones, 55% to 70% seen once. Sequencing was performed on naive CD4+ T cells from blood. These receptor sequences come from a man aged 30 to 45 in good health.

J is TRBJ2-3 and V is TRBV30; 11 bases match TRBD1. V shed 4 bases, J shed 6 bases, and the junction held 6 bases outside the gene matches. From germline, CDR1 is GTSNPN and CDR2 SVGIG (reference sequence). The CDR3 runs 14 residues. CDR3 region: CAWKRTGGPDTQYF. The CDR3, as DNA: TGTGCCTGGAAAAGGACAGGGGGCCCCGATACGCAGTATTTT.

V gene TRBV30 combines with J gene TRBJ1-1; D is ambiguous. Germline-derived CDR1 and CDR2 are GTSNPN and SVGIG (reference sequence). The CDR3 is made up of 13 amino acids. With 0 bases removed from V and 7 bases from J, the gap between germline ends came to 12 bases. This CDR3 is CAWSVRFRGEAFF. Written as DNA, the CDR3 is TGTGCCTGGAGTGTAAGGTTCCGGGGTGAAGCTTTCTTT.

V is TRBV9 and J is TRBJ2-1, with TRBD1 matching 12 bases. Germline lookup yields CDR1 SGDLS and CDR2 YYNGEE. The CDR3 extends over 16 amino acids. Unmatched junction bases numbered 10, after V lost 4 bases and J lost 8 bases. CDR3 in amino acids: CASSIAPGQGADEQFF. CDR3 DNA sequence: TGTGCCAGCAGCATCGCGCCGGGACAGGGGGCGGATGAGCAGTTCTTC.

In DNA, the CDR3 is TGTGCCAGCAGCTCCCAGGGATTCTACGACAATGAGCAGTTCTTC. It yields the protein CASSSQGFYDNEQFF. The rearrangement joins TRBV7-9 to TRBJ2-1, with D possibly matching TRBD1 (5 bases). There are 15 residues in the CDR3. Germline lookup yields CDR1 SEHNR and CDR2 FQNEAQ (reference sequence). V was pared by 4 bases and J by 5 bases, with 15 bases between.

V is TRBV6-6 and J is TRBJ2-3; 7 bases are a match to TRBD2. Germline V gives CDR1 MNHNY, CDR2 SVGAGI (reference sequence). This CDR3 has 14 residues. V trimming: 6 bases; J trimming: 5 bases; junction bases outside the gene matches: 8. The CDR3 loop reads CASRTTSRGDTQYF. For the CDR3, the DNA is TGTGCCAGCAGAACGACTAGCCGGGGAGATACGCAGTATTTT.

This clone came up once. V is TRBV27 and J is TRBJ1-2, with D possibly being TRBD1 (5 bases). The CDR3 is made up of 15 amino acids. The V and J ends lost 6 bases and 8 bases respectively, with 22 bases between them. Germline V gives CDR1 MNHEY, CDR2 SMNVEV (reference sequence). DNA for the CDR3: TGTGCCAGCAGAGATGGGCGGGGCCGCAGGATCGGCTACACCTTC. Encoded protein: CASRDGRGRRIGYTF.

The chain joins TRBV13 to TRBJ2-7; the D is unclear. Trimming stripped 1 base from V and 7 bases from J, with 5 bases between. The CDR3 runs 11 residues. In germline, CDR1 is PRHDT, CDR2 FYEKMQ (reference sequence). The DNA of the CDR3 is TGTGCCAGCAGCTTAGCCACGGAGCAGTACTTC. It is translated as CASSLATEQYF.

The CDR3 nucleotides are TGTGCCAGCAGCCCCGGAGGGGGCCTCAATGAGCAGTTCTTC. As protein: CASSPGGGLNEQFF. The chain joins TRBV7-2 to TRBJ2-1; the D gene is possibly TRBD1 (7 bases). The germline V and J ends were trimmed by 5 bases and 6 bases, with 14 bases remaining between them. CDR3 length: 14 amino acids. Germline lookup yields CDR1 SGHTA and CDR2 FQGNSA.